A single sample gave rise to the 8 T cell receptor beta chains below, sequenced in a study of CD8+CD57+ T cells in acquired aplastic anemia. CD8+CD57+ cell expansion, shown by flow cytometry, had occurred in the patients selected for sequencing. The study profiled TCR beta VDJ and CDR3 using genomic DNA as template. TCRdb processed the reads anew with MiXCR; each CDR3 protein has one entry. The sample has roughly 150,000 distinct CDR3 sequences, roughly 48% seen once; the top ten hold 2.5% to 3.5%. Material: sorted CD4+, CD8+, or CD8+CD57+ T cells (not recorded which) from PBMCs. The receptors were gathered from a human donor with aplastic anemia.

This clonotype turned up a few times. The V call is TRBV7-8, the J call TRBJ2-5, with D perhaps matching TRBD1 (5 bases). Trimming shortened V by 11 bases and J by 5 bases, and 21 bases separated the two germline ends. This CDR3 is 14 amino acids long. The germline V gene has CDR1 SGHVS and CDR2 FQNEAQ. CDR3 amino acids: CAGSPVGVQETQYF. The DNA for the CDR3 is TGTGCCGGCTCTCCGGTAGGGGTTCAGGAGACCCAGTACTTC.

This clonotype occurred once. The junction departs from germline at one end; a sequencing error may be responsible. The V gene is TRBV6-5, the J gene TRBJ1-1; tentative D call: TRBD1 (6 bases). The germline CDR1 and CDR2 sequences are MNHEY and SVGAGI. The CDR3 spans 15 residues. Here the CDR3 reads CTSSYSGGLNTEAFF. The DNA of the CDR3 is TGTACCAGCAGTTACTCGGGGGGGCTGAACACTGAAGCTTTCTTT.

The V gene is TRBV24-1, the J gene TRBJ2-1; D perhaps matches TRBD1 (6 bases). Per the germline V gene, CDR1 is KGHDR and CDR2 is SFDVKD. This CDR3 spans 17 amino acids. Trimming removed 3 bases from V and 3 bases from J, with 17 bases in between. CDR3 DNA: TGTGCCACCAGTGATCCCAGGGGTGGGGGCGACTACAATGAGCAGTTCTTC. This encodes CATSDPRGGGDYNEQFF.

The table lists this clonotype with many counts. The chain employs TRBV9 and TRBJ2-1, with D possibly matching TRBD2 (7 bases). Trimming cost V 0 bases and J 4 bases, with 11 bases left between them. This CDR3 spans 15 amino acids. CDR1 is SGDLS and CDR2 is YYNGEE in the germline V gene. The CDR3 DNA sequence: TGTGCCAGCAGCGTAGGGGGAGGGGGATACAATGAGCAGTTCTTC. This sequence encodes CASSVGGGGYNEQFF.

As for this clonotype: A read error may explain this, as a much larger clone is one base away. V usage is TRBV5-1 and J usage is TRBJ1-4; 7 bases fit TRBD1. Germline V gene data show CDR1 as SGHRS and CDR2 as YFSETQ. The CDR3 totals 14 residues. The CDR3: CASSRDSTNEKPFF. The CDR3 coding sequence is TGCGCCAGCAGCAGGGACAGCACTAATGAAAAACCGTTTTTT.

This clonotype was counted once. The rearrangement links TRBV25-1 to TRBJ2-7, with D uncertain. The CDR3 consists of 12 residues. The V and J ends lost 3 bases and 3 bases respectively, with 6 bases between them. The germline V gene encodes CDR1 MGHDK and CDR2 SYGVNS. CDR3 sequence: CASSDRFYEQYF. The DNA for the CDR3 is TGTGCCAGCAGTGACAGATTCTACGAGCAGTACTTC.

The V and J genes are TRBV5-1 and TRBJ1-1, with D perhaps matching TRBD1 (5 bases). Trimming cost V 1 base and J 4 bases, with 11 bases left between them. The germline V gene encodes CDR1 SGHRS and CDR2 YFSETQ. The CDR3 extends over 14 amino acids. The chain's CDR3 is CASSLSGGVTEAFF. As DNA, the CDR3 is TGCGCCAGCAGCTTGTCCGGGGGAGTCACTGAAGCTTTCTTT.

The chain has TRBV20-1 and TRBJ2-7, with a tentative D call TRBD2 (6 bases). CDR3 size: 13 residues. CDR1 is DFQATT and CDR2 is SNEGSKA in the germline V gene (reference sequence). Trimming pared 6 bases from V and 7 bases from J, leaving 19 bases between. CDR3: CSASSGSLSEQYF. DNA for the CDR3: TGCAGTGCGTCTTCCGGGAGTCTTAGTGAGCAGTACTTC.